The 8 T cell receptor beta chains reported below all come from one sample, sequenced in a study of blood T cell repertoires in COVID-19. Assay used: immunoSEQ multiplex PCR; TCRdb lists only in-frame clones, some missing. Among fewer than 650,000 clones, around 90% were seen once, and the ten largest hold less than 9%. Sequencing was carried out using peripheral blood. The receptors originated from a woman aged 45-59 years with COVID-19, enrolled during active disease.

This chain joins TRBV6-1 and TRBJ2-1, with D possibly TRBD1 on 5 matching bases. Germline loops: CDR1 MNHNS, CDR2 SASEGT. Trimming pared 2 bases from V and 8 bases from J, leaving 10 bases between. This CDR3 has 13 amino acids. The CDR3 loop reads CASSEIPRDEQFF. DNA of the CDR3: TGTGCCAGCAGTGAAATTCCCAGGGATGAGCAGTTCTTC.

This sequence joins TRBV9 and TRBJ1-2, with a possible D match to TRBD1 (6 bases). The V end was cut by 2 bases, the J end by 4 bases, with 9 bases between. The CDR3 length is 13 residues. The germline CDR1 and CDR2 sequences are SGDLS and YYNGEE. The CDR3 sequence is CASSVLTGYGYTF. Written as DNA, the CDR3 is TGTGCCAGCAGCGTGCTGACAGGCTATGGCTACACCTTC.

The chain links TRBV10-3 to TRBJ1-2, with D maybe TRBD1 (5 bases). V gave up 4 bases and J gave up 4 bases, with 13 bases separating them. The CDR3 is made up of 14 amino acids. CDR1 and CDR2 from the germline V gene are ENHRY and SYGVKD. The CDR3 loop is CAISGTTGAYGYTF. The CDR3 DNA sequence: TGTGCCATCAGTGGGACTACAGGAGCCTATGGCTACACCTTC.

The V and J genes are TRBV29-1 and TRBJ2-7, with 8 bases aligning to TRBD2. This CDR3 has 14 residues. The V gene end was trimmed by 5 bases and the J gene end by 3 bases; junction bases not matched to a gene: 9. Germline CDR1 is SQVTM and CDR2 is ANQGSEA. CDR3 in DNA: TGCAGCGTTTATCTTCCGGGAGGGCGCTACGAGCAGTACTTC. Encoded protein: CSVYLPGGRYEQYF.

The genes are TRBV3-1 (or the pseudogene TRBV3-2) and TRBJ2-1; the match to TRBD2 covers 11 bases. Losses at the gene ends were 0 bases for V and 6 bases for J; bases not matched to a gene: 7. Germline lookup yields CDR1 LGHDT and CDR2 YNNKEL (reference sequence). The CDR3 totals 17 residues. In nucleotides, the CDR3 is TGTGCCAGCAGCCAAGATCCCCTAGCGGGGGGTATCAATGAGCAGTTCTTC. Translated: CASSQDPLAGGINEQFF.

The V and J genes are TRBV29-1 and TRBJ2-2; D unclear. Germline V lookup: CDR1 SQVTM, CDR2 ANQGSEA. Trimming cost V 2 bases and J 1 base, with 8 bases left between them. The length of the CDR3 is 14 residues. This CDR3 reads CSVERGQNTGELFF. In nucleotides, the CDR3 is TGCAGCGTTGAACGCGGCCAGAACACCGGGGAGCTGTTTTTT.

The chain couples TRBV12-5 to TRBJ2-3; 12 bases agree with TRBD2. The germline V gene encodes CDR1 LGHNT and CDR2 FRNRAP. V lost 1 base, J lost 5 bases, and 7 bases stayed unmatched. CDR3 length: 17 residues. DNA for the CDR3: TGTGCTAGTGGTTTGGCTAGCGGGGGGGCGGTGGGAGATACGCAGTATTTT. Its protein is CASGLASGGAVGDTQYF. The variable domain in full, completed from reference TRBV12-5 and TRBJ2-3, reads DARVTQTPRHKVTEMGQEVTMRCQPILGHNTVFWYRQTMMQGLELLAYFRNRAPLDDSGMPKDRFSAEMPDATLATLKIQPSEPRDSAVYFCASGLASGGAVGDTQYFGPGTRLTVL.

As to this clone: At one end, the junction sequence differs from germline, possibly due to a read error. The sample has other DNA sequences that encode this CDR3 too. This chain links TRBV19 with TRBJ2-5, with 9 bases matching TRBD1. This CDR3 region has 16 residues. CDR1 is LNHDA and CDR2 is SQIVND in the germline V gene (reference sequence). The chain's CDR3 is CASSRGQGGYQETQYF. The CDR3 bases are TGTGCTAGTAGTAGGGGACAGGGTGGCTACCAAGAGACCCAGTACTTC.